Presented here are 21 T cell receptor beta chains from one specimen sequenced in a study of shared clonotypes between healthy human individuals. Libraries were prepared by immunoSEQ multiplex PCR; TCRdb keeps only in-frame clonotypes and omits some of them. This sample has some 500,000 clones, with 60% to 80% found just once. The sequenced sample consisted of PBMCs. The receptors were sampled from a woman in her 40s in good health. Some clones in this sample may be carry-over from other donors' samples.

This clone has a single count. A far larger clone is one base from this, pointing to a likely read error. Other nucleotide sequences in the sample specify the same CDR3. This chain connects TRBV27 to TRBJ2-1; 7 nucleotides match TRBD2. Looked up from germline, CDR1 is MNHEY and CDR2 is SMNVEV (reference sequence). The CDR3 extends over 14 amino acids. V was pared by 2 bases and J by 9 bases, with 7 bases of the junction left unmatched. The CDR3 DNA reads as TGTGCCAGCAGTTTAACAAGATTAGCGGGTGAGCAGTTCTTC. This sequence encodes CASSLTRLAGEQFF.

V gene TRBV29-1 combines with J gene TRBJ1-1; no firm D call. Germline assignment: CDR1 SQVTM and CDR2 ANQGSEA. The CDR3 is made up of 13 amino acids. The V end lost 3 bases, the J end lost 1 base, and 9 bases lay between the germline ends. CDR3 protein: CSVEKTPNTEAFF. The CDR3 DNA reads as TGCAGCGTTGAGAAAACCCCGAACACTGAAGCTTTCTTT.

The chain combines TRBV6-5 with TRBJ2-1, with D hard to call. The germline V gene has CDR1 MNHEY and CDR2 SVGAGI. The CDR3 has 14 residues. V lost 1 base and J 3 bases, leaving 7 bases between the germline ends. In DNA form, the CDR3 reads TGTGCCAGCAGTTACTTCGGTGGCTACAATGAGCAGTTCTTC. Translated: CASSYFGGYNEQFF.

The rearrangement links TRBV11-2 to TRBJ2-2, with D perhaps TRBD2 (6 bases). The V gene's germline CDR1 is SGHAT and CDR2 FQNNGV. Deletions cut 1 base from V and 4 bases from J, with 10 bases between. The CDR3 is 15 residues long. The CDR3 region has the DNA TGTGCCAGCAGCTTAGGCATCGGGAGCACCGGGGAGCTGTTTTTT. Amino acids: CASSLGIGSTGELFF.

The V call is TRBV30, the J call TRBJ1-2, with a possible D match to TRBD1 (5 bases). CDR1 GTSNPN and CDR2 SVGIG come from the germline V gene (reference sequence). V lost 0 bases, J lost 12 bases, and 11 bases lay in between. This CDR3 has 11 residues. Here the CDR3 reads CAWSVGTRHTF. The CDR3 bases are TGTGCCTGGAGTGTGGGGACGCGGCACACCTTC.

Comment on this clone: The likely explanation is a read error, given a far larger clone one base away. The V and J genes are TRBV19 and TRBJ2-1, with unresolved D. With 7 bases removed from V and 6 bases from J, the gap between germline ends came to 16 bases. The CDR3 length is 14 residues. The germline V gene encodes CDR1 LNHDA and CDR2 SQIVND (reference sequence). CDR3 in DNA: TGTGCCAGTAATACGTTGCAGCAGAGCAATGAGCAGTTCTTC. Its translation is CASNTLQQSNEQFF. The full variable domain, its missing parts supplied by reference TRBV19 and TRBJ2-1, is DGGITQSPKYLFRKEGQNVTLSCEQNLNHDAMYWYRQDPGQGLRLIYYSQIVNDFQKGDIAEGYSVSREKKESFPLTVTSAQKNPTAFYLCASNTLQQSNEQFFGPGTRLTVL.

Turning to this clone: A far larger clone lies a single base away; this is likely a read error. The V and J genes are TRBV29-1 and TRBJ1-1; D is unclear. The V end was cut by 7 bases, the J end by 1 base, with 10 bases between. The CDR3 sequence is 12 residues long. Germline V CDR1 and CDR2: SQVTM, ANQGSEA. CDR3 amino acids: CSACRGNTEAFF. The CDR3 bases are TGCAGCGCCTGCCGTGGGAACACTGAAGCTTTCTTT. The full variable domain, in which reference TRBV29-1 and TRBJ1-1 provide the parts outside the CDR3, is SAVISQKPSRDICQRGTSLTIQCQVDSQVTMMFWYRQQPGQSLTLIATANQGSEATYESGFVIDKFPISRPNLTFSTLTVSNMSPEDSSIYLCSACRGNTEAFFGQGTRLTVV.

The CDR3 DNA sequence: TGTGCCATCAGTGAGTCGAAGAATCAGCCCCAGCATTTT. Its translation: CAISESKNQPQHF. The chain joins TRBV10-3 to TRBJ1-5; the D is unclear. Deletions cut 0 bases from V and 4 bases from J, with 4 bases between. The CDR3 is 13 amino acids. Looked up from germline, CDR1 is ENHRY and CDR2 is SYGVKD.

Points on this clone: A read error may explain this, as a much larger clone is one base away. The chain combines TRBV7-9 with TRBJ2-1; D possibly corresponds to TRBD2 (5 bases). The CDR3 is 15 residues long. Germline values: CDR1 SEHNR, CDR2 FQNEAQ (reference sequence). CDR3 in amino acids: CASSLTGSSYNEQLF. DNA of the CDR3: TGTGCCAGCAGCTTGACGGGGAGCTCCTACAATGAGCAGCTCTTC. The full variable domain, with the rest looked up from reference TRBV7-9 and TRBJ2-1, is DTGVSQNPRHKITKRGQNVTFRCDPISEHNRLYWYRQTLGQGPEFLTYFQNEAQLEKSRLLSDRFSAERPKGSFSTLEIQRTEQGDSAMYLCASSLTGSSYNEQLFGPGTRLTVL.

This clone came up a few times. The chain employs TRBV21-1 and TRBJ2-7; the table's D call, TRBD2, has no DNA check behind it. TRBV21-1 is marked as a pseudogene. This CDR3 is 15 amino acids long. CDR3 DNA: TGTGCCAGCAGCCGACAAGGGGGGGGCTGCCACGAGCAGTACTTC. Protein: CASSRQGGGCHEQYF.

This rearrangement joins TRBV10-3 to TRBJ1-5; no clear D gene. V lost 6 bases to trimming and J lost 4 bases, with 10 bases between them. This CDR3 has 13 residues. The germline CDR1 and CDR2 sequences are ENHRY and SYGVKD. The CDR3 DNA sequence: TGTGCCATCAGGGACGTTCAAAATCAGCCCCAGCATTTT. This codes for CAIRDVQNQPQHF.

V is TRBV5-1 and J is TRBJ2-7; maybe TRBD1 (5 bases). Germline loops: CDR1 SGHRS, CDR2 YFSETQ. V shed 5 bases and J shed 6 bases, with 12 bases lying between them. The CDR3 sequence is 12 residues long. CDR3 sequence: CASRAGLSEQYF. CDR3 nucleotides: TGCGCCAGCAGGGCAGGGTTGAGCGAGCAGTACTTC. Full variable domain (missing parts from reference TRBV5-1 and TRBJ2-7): KAGVTQTPRYLIKTRGQQVTLSCSPISGHRSVSWYQQTPGQGLQFLFEYFSETQRNKGNFPGRFSGRQFSNSRSEMNVSTLELGDSALYLCASRAGLSEQYFGPGTRLTVT.

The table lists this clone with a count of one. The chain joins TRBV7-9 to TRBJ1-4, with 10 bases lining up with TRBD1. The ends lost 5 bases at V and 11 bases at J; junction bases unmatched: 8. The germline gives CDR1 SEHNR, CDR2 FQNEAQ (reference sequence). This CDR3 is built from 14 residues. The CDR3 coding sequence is TGTGCCAGCAGCCGAACCGGGACAGGGGATAAACTGTTTTTT. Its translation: CASSRTGTGDKLFF.

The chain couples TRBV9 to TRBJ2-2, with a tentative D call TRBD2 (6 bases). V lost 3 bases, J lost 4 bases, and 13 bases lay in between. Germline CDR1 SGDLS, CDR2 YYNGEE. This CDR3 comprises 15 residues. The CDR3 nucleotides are TGTGCCAGCAGCGAAACTAGCTTCGGCACCGGGGAGCTGTTTTTT. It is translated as CASSETSFGTGELFF.

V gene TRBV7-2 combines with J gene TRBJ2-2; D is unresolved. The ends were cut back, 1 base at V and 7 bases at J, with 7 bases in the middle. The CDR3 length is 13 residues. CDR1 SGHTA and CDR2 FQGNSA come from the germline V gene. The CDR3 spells CASSLVGVGELFF. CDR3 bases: TGTGCCAGCAGCTTAGTAGGTGTCGGGGAGCTGTTTTTT.

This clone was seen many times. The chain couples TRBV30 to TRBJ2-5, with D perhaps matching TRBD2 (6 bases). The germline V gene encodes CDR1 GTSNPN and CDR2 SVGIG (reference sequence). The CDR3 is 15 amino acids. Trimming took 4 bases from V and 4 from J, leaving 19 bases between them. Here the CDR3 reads CAWTAAGGTGETQYF. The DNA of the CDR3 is TGTGCCTGGACCGCGGCGGGCGGGACCGGAGAGACCCAGTACTTC.

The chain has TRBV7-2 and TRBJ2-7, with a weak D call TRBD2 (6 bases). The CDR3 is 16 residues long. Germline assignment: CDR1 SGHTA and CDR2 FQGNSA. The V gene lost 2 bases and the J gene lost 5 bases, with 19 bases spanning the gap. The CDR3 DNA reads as TGTGCCAGCAGCTTAACGTTTGGGGTAGGGGAGGACGAGCAGTACTTC. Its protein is CASSLTFGVGEDEQYF.

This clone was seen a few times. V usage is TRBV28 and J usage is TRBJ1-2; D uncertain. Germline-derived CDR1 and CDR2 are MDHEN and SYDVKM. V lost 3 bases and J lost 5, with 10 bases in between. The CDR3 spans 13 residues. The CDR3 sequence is CASSFDLEYGYTF. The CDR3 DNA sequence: TGTGCCAGCAGTTTTGACCTCGAATATGGCTACACCTTC.

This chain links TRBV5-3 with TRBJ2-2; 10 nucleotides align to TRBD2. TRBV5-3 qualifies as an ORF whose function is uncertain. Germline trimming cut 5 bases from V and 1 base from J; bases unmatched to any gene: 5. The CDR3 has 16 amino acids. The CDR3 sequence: CARRSGTSENTGELFF. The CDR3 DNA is TGTGCCAGAAGGTCCGGGACTAGCGAGAACACCGGGGAGCTGTTTTTT.

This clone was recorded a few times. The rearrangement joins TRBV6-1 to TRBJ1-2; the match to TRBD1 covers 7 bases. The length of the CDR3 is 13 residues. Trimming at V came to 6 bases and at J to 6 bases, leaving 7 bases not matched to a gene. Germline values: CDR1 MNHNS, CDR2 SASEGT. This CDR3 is CASRETGINGYTF. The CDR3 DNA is TGTGCCAGCAGGGAGACAGGGATAAATGGCTACACCTTC.

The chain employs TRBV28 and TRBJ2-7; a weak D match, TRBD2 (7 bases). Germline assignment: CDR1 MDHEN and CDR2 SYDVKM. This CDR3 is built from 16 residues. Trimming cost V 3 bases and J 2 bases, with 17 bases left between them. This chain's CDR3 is CASSFPSGQPTYEQYF. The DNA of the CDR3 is TGTGCCAGCAGTTTCCCTAGCGGACAGCCTACCTACGAGCAGTACTTC.